The T cell receptor beta chain described here comes from a study of shared clonotypes between healthy human individuals. Turning to the study itself: Donors had three CD4 naive, three CD4 memory, two CD8 naive and one CD8 memory plate apiece.

It was into CD45RA+ naive and CD45RA-negative memory subsets that the CD4+ cells were split. General study results and limits: Clonotypes that were shared across a handful of donors made up around 5.5% of naive CD4 clonotypes. Having only a few donors restricted how much genetic and exposure-history diversity was captured.

Produced via immunoSEQ multiplex PCR; TCRdb's table is partial and in-frame only. The sample gives about 2.3 million clones, 85% to 95% of which show up once; around 0.35% is in the top ten. The CDR3 sequence is 14 residues long. In germline, CDR1 is GTSNPN, CDR2 SVGIG (reference sequence). Trimming removed 0 bases from V and 2 bases from J, with 8 bases in between. This clone appeared a few times. Its antigen is currently unknown. This clonotype was obtained from a man younger than 35 in good health. Some clones in this sample may be carry-over from other donors' samples. The sample taken for sequencing was naive CD4+ T cells from PBMCs. This sample's subset: CD45RA+ positively selected. This chain links TRBV30 with TRBJ1-5; D gene unclear. CDR3 sequence reads: CAWSVNVGNQPQHF. CDR3 sequence (DNA): TGTGCCTGGAGTGTAAACGTTGGCAATCAGCCCCAGCATTTT.